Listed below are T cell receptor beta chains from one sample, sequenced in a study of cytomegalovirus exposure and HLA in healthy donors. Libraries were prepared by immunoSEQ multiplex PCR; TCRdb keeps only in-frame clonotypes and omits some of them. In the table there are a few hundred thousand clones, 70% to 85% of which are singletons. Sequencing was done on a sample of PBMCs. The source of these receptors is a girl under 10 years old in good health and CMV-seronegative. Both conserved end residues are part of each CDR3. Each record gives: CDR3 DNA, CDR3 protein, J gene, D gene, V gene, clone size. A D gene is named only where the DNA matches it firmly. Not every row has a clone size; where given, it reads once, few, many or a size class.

DNA: TGTGCCAGCAGTGTCGGGGGCGAGCAGTACTTC; CDR3: CASSVGGEQYF; J: TRBJ2-7; D: NA; V: TRBV2; size: NA
DNA: TGTGCCAGCATCCGGGGAATTAATAGCAATCAGCCCCAGCATTTT; CDR3: CASIRGINSNQPQHF; J: TRBJ1-5; D: NA; V: TRBV2; size: once
DNA: TGTGCCAGCAGTTCTAGCGGGAGGGAGACCCAGTACTTC; CDR3: CASSSSGRETQYF; J: TRBJ2-5; D: TRBD2; V: TRBV6-1; size: few
DNA: TGTGCCAGCAGCCCCCTTGGGACTAGCGGGGGGGTGACAGATACGCAGTATTTT; CDR3: CASSPLGTSGGVTDTQYF; J: TRBJ2-3; D: TRBD2; V: TRBV7-3; size: NA
DNA: TGTGCCAGCAGCTTAGCGCGGGCGGCCCAAGAGACCCAGTACTTC; CDR3: CASSLARAAQETQYF; J: TRBJ2-5; D: NA; V: TRBV7-6; size: NA
DNA: TGTGCCAGCAGCGTAAGGGGTAAGGGGAACGAACAGCCCCAGCATTTT; CDR3: CASSVRGKGNEQPQHF; J: TRBJ1-5; D: NA; V: TRBV9; size: NA
DNA: TGTGCCAGCAGCTTACCTGGGACAGGGGCGTTCTTAAACACCATATATTTT; CDR3: CASSLPGTGAFLNTIYF; J: TRBJ1-3; D: TRBD1; V: TRBV7-9; size: NA
DNA: TGCGCCAGCAGCCCGGAAGGGGTTGCTAACTATGGCTACACCTTC; CDR3: CASSPEGVANYGYTF; J: TRBJ1-2; D: NA; V: TRBV5-1; size: NA
DNA: TGTGCCAGCAGCTTAGTTTCACAGGGCTTTTTGTATGGCTACACCTTC; CDR3: CASSLVSQGFLYGYTF; J: TRBJ1-2; D: NA; V: TRBV11-2; size: few
DNA: TGTGCCAGCAGTGCTACTAGCGGGTTCACAGATACGCAGTATTTT; CDR3: CASSATSGFTDTQYF; J: TRBJ2-3; D: TRBD2; V: TRBV2; size: few
DNA: TGTGCCAGCAGTTACTCGCGTCTAGTCTACGAGCAGTACTTC; CDR3: CASSYSRLVYEQYF; J: TRBJ2-7; D: NA; V: TRBV6-5; size: few
DNA: TGTGCCAGTAGTATAGGAGTGACCGGGCCCCTCCACTTT; CDR3: CASSIGVTGPLHF; J: TRBJ1-6; D: NA; V: TRBV19; size: NA
DNA: TGTGCCAGCAACGGGGTCTCCTACGAGCAGTACTTC; CDR3: CASNGVSYEQYF; J: TRBJ2-7; D: NA; V: TRBV6-1; size: few
DNA: TGTGCCAGCATCTTTGCCGCCGCCGGTCAGCCCCAGCATTTT; CDR3: CASIFAAAGQPQHF; J: TRBJ1-5; D: NA; V: TRBV6-1; size: NA
DNA: TGTGCCAGCAGTTTGAGGGACAGGGGGGGGGAAGTGTTTTTT; CDR3: CASSLRDRGGEVFF; J: TRBJ1-4; D: TRBD1; V: TRBV2; size: NA
DNA: TGTGCCAGCAGCGCCCGGAGGGGGGGCCTGGACTTTAACTATGGCTACACCTTC; CDR3: CASSARRGGLDFNYGYTF; J: TRBJ1-2; D: NA; V: TRBV12-1; size: NA
DNA: TGCGCCAGCACCACCCGATGGTCCAGTGAAGAGGGCCAGTACTTC; CDR3: CASTTRWSSEEGQYF; J: TRBJ2-5; D: NA; V: TRBV4-1; size: NA
DNA: TGTGCCAGCAGCCCCAGGGCGAGAGAGACCCAGTACTTC; CDR3: CASSPRARETQYF; J: TRBJ2-5; D: NA; V: TRBV5-4; size: NA
DNA: TGTGCTAGTGGTTCGAAAGCGGTCGTCGGAGATGGTGGGTACGAGCAGTACTTC; CDR3: CASGSKAVVGDGGYEQYF; J: TRBJ2-7; D: NA; V: TRBV12-5; size: NA
DNA: TGTGCCTGGAGCGTTGGCCAGGGCTACACCTTC; CDR3: CAWSVGQGYTF; J: TRBJ1-2; D: NA; V: TRBV30; size: NA
DNA: TGTGCCAGCAGTTTAACGGCCGGGGAGCTGTTTTTT; CDR3: CASSLTAGELFF; J: TRBJ2-2; D: NA; V: TRBV6-5; size: NA
DNA: TGTGCCAGCGCCAGCGGGGGAGGTACGCAGTATTTT; CDR3: CASASGGGTQYF; J: TRBJ2-3; D: TRBD2; V: TRBV9; size: NA
DNA: TGTGCCAGCAGAGCTCCGACAGGGGCCTACGAGCAGTACTTC; CDR3: CASRAPTGAYEQYF; J: TRBJ2-7; D: TRBD1; V: TRBV7-9; size: NA
DNA: TGTGCCAGCAGCTTACCGACAGTAGCTTATATGAACACTGAAGCTTTCTTT; CDR3: CASSLPTVAYMNTEAFF; J: TRBJ1-1; D: NA; V: TRBV5-5; size: NA
DNA: TGCGCCAGCAGCTCTACGGGGTTCGACGAGCAGTACTTC; CDR3: CASSSTGFDEQYF; J: TRBJ2-7; D: NA; V: TRBV5-1; size: NA
DNA: TGTGCCAGCAGTGCTCCTTCAGACAGTACCAACTATGGCTACACCTTC; CDR3: CASSAPSDSTNYGYTF; J: TRBJ1-2; D: NA; V: TRBV7-9; size: NA
DNA: TGTGCCAGCAGCCCCGGACAGGGGGCTCGAGAAAAACTGTTTTTT; CDR3: CASSPGQGAREKLFF; J: TRBJ1-4; D: TRBD1; V: TRBV7-9; size: once
DNA: TGTGCCAGCAGCGTAGCCGCAGCGTCGAACACCGGGGAGCTGTTTTTT; CDR3: CASSVAAASNTGELFF; J: TRBJ2-2; D: NA; V: TRBV9; size: NA
DNA: TGTGCCAGCACCCGGGACTCCTCCTACGAGCAGTACTTC; CDR3: CASTRDSSYEQYF; J: TRBJ2-7; D: NA; V: TRBV5-6; size: NA
DNA: TGCAGTGCTGTTAGTGGCTACGAGCAGTACTTC; CDR3: CSAVSGYEQYF; J: TRBJ2-7; D: NA; V: TRBV20-1; size: few
DNA: TGCGCCAGCAGCTTGGGACGGAGATCTGGAAACACCATATATTTT; CDR3: CASSLGRRSGNTIYF; J: TRBJ1-3; D: NA; V: TRBV5-1; size: few
DNA: TGTGCCACCGATCATATACCAAGGGGGCGTGTTGAAGCTTTCTTT; CDR3: CATDHIPRGRVEAFF; J: TRBJ1-1; D: TRBD1; V: TRBV27; size: NA
DNA: TGTGCCAGCAGCCAAGATAGGGGCTATGGCTACACCTTC; CDR3: CASSQDRGYGYTF; J: TRBJ1-2; D: NA; V: TRBV14; size: NA
DNA: TGCGCCAGCAGCCAAGAAGGCGGGCCGTACGAGCAGTACTTC; CDR3: CASSQEGGPYEQYF; J: TRBJ2-7; D: NA; V: TRBV4-1; size: NA
DNA: TGCGCCAGCAGCCATGGCGGGAGAGTGTACAATGAGCAGTTCTTC; CDR3: CASSHGGRVYNEQFF; J: TRBJ2-1; D: TRBD2; V: TRBV4-1; size: once
DNA: TGTGCCAGCAGCACCGACAGGTCTAAGGAGCAGTACTTC; CDR3: CASSTDRSKEQYF; J: TRBJ2-5; D: NA; V: TRBV5-6; size: NA
DNA: TGCGCCAGCAGCCAAACCGGGACATTCCAAGAGACCCAGTACTTC; CDR3: CASSQTGTFQETQYF; J: TRBJ2-5; D: NA; V: TRBV4-1; size: NA
DNA: TGTGCCAGCAGCTTAGGAGAACCACCCCTCCACTTT; CDR3: CASSLGEPPLHF; J: TRBJ1-6; D: NA; V: TRBV11-1; size: NA
DNA: TGTGCCTGGAGTTCAGTTTACACCGGGGAGCTGTTTTTT; CDR3: CAWSSVYTGELFF; J: TRBJ2-2; D: NA; V: TRBV30; size: NA
DNA: TGCGCCAGCAGCCAAGCCAGGGTTTGGAATGAGCAGTTCTTC; CDR3: CASSQARVWNEQFF; J: TRBJ2-1; D: NA; V: TRBV4-1; size: NA
DNA: TGTGCCAGCAGTCTTGGGGCCGGTAATGAAAAACTGTTTTTT; CDR3: CASSLGAGNEKLFF; J: TRBJ1-4; D: NA; V: TRBV25-1; size: NA
DNA: TGTGCCAGCAGTGACCACGGGACTGAGGCCTACGAGCAGTACTTC; CDR3: CASSDHGTEAYEQYF; J: TRBJ2-7; D: NA; V: TRBV25-1; size: NA
DNA: TGTGCCAGCAGCTTAAGTCGAATAGCGGGCCGAGAGACCCAGTACTTC; CDR3: CASSLSRIAGRETQYF; J: TRBJ2-5; D: TRBD2; V: TRBV7-8; size: few
DNA: TGTGCCAGTAGTAGAGGGGGCGCGGGCTATGGCTACACCTTC; CDR3: CASSRGGAGYGYTF; J: TRBJ1-2; D: TRBD1; V: TRBV19; size: NA
DNA: TGTGCCAGCAGCGGACAGGGGGGCTACGAGCAGTACTTC; CDR3: CASSGQGGYEQYF; J: TRBJ2-7; D: TRBD1; V: TRBV5-6; size: NA
DNA: TGTGCCAGCTCACGGTGGACTCTCGGGGATGGCTACACCTTC; CDR3: CASSRWTLGDGYTF; J: TRBJ1-2; D: NA; V: TRBV18; size: few